This T cell receptor beta chain was captured by sequencing in a study of OX40 agonist ivuxolimab in advanced cancers. Study details: Patients were given ivuxolimab, an antibody that agonizes OX40 (CD134). Anti-PD-1, anti-PD-L1 or anti-CTLA-4 therapy given earlier was allowed, and roughly 38% had some. The study, taken as a whole, reports: Averaging showed that CD8+ T cells had more expanded clones than CD4+ did. Clonal expansion from baseline to week 6 occurred in both CD4+ and CD8+ T cells.

This clone was recorded a few times. The antigen remains undetermined. Generated by immunoSEQ multiplex PCR, the TCRdb table keeps only in-frame clones and is missing some. The profile shows about 62,000 clones, around 80% of them singletons. The CDR3 loop spans 17 amino acids. The source of this sequence is an adult with an advanced solid tumor such as melanoma, head and neck, liver or kidney cancer. This rearrangement joins TRBV21-1 to TRBJ2-7; the D call of TRBD1 is as the table states it, not checked on the DNA. TRBV21-1 corresponds to a pseudogene. This specimen consisted of CD4+ or CD8+ T cells sorted from blood, obtained in a trial of the OX40 agonist ivuxolimab. Here the CDR3 DNA reads TGTGCCAGCAGGCCTTCTAACAGGCGGACAGCGGCCTACGAGCAGTACTTC. It codes for CASRPSNRRTAAYEQYF.